This T cell receptor (beta chain) was profiled in a study of blood T cell repertoires in COVID-19. About the study: Sites in the United States, Italy and Spain provided acute and convalescent COVID-19 samples.

Sequencing used immunoSEQ multiplex PCR; TCRdb keeps in-frame clones, though not all of them. Seen here are around 250,000 clones, 90% observed once, and the top ten hold over 0.85%. Only one count was recorded for this clone. V was pared by 3 bases and J by 4 bases, with 8 bases of the junction left unmatched. There are 15 residues in the CDR3. Germline V gives CDR1 LGHDT, CDR2 YNNKEL (reference sequence). Residents of around 24 US areas, aged roughly 18 to 89 years, made up the participants. A COVID-19 case had been met by exposed participants during the 2 weeks before study entry. Sequencing was carried out using PBMCs or T cells enriched from blood (not recorded which). The chain uses TRBV3-1 (or the pseudogene TRBV3-2) and TRBJ2-7; TRBD2 matches 8 bases. The TCR was taken from a man over 45 who had been exposed to COVID-19. The CDR3 coding sequence is TGTGCCAGCAGCCAGGTCGCGGGGGGCCCTTACGAGCAGTACTTC. It encodes CASSQVAGGPYEQYF.